This T cell receptor (beta chain) was profiled in a study of response to subunit inactivated influenza vaccine. Notes on the study in general: Authors suggested that a seasonal influenza vaccination recruits few new T cells each time.

The sample holds a few counts of this clonotype. Its target is not known. TCRdb processed the RT-PCR reads anew with MiXCR; each CDR3 protein has one entry. The data contain hundreds of thousands of distinct CDR3 sequences, 13% of them singletons. The V end lost 0 bases, the J end lost 7 bases, and 10 bases lay between the germline ends. CDR3 size: 13 residues. Germline V CDR1 and CDR2: SGHTA, FQGNSA. The source material was PBMCs from blood, sampled 40 to 50 days after vaccination. The receptor comes from a man aged 45-65 years who received an inactivated influenza vaccine. The V and J genes are TRBV7-2 and TRBJ2-7; possibly TRBD1 or TRBD2 for D (5 bases each). The chain's CDR3 is CASSLAGDREQYF. In DNA, the CDR3 is TGTGCCAGCAGCTTAGCGGGGGATCGAGAGCAGTACTTC.